Below, 25 T cell receptor beta chains from the same sample are listed, as sequenced in a study of neurological immune-mediated disorders. TCRdb reprocessed the 5' RACE reads via MiXCR and lists one record per CDR3 protein. Of 45,000 to 65,000 distinct CDR3 sequences detected, less than 5% appear once; the ten largest clones hold 2.9%. Source material: PBMCs. These receptor sequences come from a man in his forties or fifties with multiple sclerosis.

In this sample, this clonotype turned up many times. The junction shows a germline mismatch at one end, possibly a read error. The V and J genes are TRBV5-1 and TRBJ1-5; TRBD1 aligns across 11 bases. CDR1 and CDR2 (germline): SGHRS, YFSETQ. The CDR3 totals 15 residues. Written as DNA, the CDR3 is TGCGCCAGCAGCTGGGGGACAGGGGGTAATCAGCCCCAGAATTTT. Protein: CASSWGTGGNQPQNF.

In this sample, this clonotype turned up many times. J is TRBJ2-2 and V is TRBV5-1, with D uncertain. CDR3 length: 16 amino acids. Trimming cost V 1 base and J 0 bases, with 10 bases left between them. The germline V gene encodes CDR1 SGHRS and CDR2 YFSETQ. DNA of the CDR3: TGCGCCAGCAGCTTGCCCGCGGAAACGAACACCGGGGAGCTGTTTTTT. Its protein product is CASSLPAETNTGELFF.

This clonotype was counted many times. This sequence joins TRBV24-1 and TRBJ2-1; D tentatively reads TRBD1 or TRBD2 (5 bases each). Germline CDR1 KGHDR, CDR2 SFDVKD. V was clipped by 3 bases and J by 2 bases, with 13 bases between them. The CDR3 loop spans 16 amino acids. CDR3 DNA sequence: TGTGCCACCAGTGATCCCGGGACGTCCACCTACAATGAGCAGTTCTTC. The encoded protein is CATSDPGTSTYNEQFF.

The sample holds a few counts of this clonotype. It may be a read error: a sequence one base away is much more abundant. This rearrangement joins TRBV24-1 to TRBJ2-1; D remains ambiguous. Germline-derived CDR1 and CDR2 are KGHDR and SFDVKD. This CDR3 comprises 14 residues. V was cut by 2 bases and J by 6 bases, with 10 bases left in between. Here the CDR3 DNA reads TGTGCCACCAGTGATTCCAGCAGCAGCAATGAGCAGTTCTTC. Translated, it gives CATSDSSSSNEQFF.

In this sample, this clonotype turned up many times. This chain joins TRBV11-2 and TRBJ1-2, with 8 bases aligning to TRBD1. This CDR3 is built from 14 residues. Germline CDR1 SGHAT, CDR2 FQNNGV. V lost 5 bases and J lost 8; bases outside the gene matches: 10. This CDR3 reads CASSPGQGAYGYTF. In nucleotides, the CDR3 is TGTGCCAGCAGCCCCGGGCAGGGGGCGTACGGCTACACCTTC. The full variable domain, its missing parts supplied by reference TRBV11-2 and TRBJ1-2, is EAGVAQSPRYKIIEKRQSVAFWCNPISGHATLYWYQQILGQGPKLLIQFQNNGVVDDSQLPKDRFSAERLKGVDSTLKIQPAKLEDSAVYLCASSPGQGAYGYTFGSGTRLTVV.

A word on this clonotype: A junction end diverges from the germline sequence, so it may reflect a read error. The rearrangement uses TRBV12-3 or TRBV12-4 and TRBJ2-1, with D uncertain. There are 14 residues in the CDR3. The CDR3 spells CASSFRRPHNEQFF. CDR3 nucleotides: TGTGCCAGCAGTTTTAGGCGGCCTCACAATGAGCAATTCTTC.

This clonotype was found a few times. The chain joins TRBV29-1 to TRBJ2-3; 8 nucleotides line up with TRBD1. The germline V gene has CDR1 SQVTM and CDR2 ANQGSEA. The V gene end was trimmed by 7 bases and the J gene end by 3 bases; junction bases not matched to a gene: 15. The CDR3 contains 16 residues. Written as DNA, the CDR3 is TGCAGCGCCCGAACCCGGCAGGGGGCAGTGACAGATACGCAGTATTTT. Translation: CSARTRQGAVTDTQYF.

This clonotype was recorded at least ten times. The chain joins TRBV25-1 to TRBJ2-7, with 7 bases identical to TRBD2. Germline CDR1 is MGHDK and CDR2 is SYGVNS. V gave up 1 base and J gave up 2 bases; unmatched junction bases: 5. The CDR3 covers 15 residues. The CDR3 here is CASSEFGGGPYEQYF. The CDR3 DNA reads TGTGCCAGCAGTGAATTTGGGGGAGGGCCCTACGAGCAGTACTTC.

This clonotype was picked up many times. One end of the junction fails to match germline, which may point to a read error. The chain combines TRBV29-1 with TRBJ2-1; TRBD2 aligns across 7 bases. The CDR3 extends over 12 amino acids. CDR1 is SQVTM and CDR2 is ANQGSEA in the germline V gene. The DNA for the CDR3 is TGCAGCGTTGAACTAGCGGACCTCTTCAGGGTCTTC. This translates into CSVELADLFRVF.

To note about this clonotype: A read error may explain this, as a much larger clone is one base away. V and J are TRBV3-1 and TRBJ2-7; 7 bases line up with TRBD1. The CDR3 extends over 14 amino acids. The ends lost 5 bases at V and 7 bases at J; junction bases unmatched: 11. Germline V gene data show CDR1 as LGHDT and CDR2 as YNNKEL (reference sequence). CDR3 DNA: TGTGCCAGCAGCTGGGGAAAGGGGGCGGGTGAGCAGTACTTC. Its translation is CASSWGKGAGEQYF.

The sample holds many counts of this clonotype. The chain recombines TRBV28 with TRBJ2-1, with TRBD2 identical over 11 bases. CDR3 length: 13 amino acids. The junction had 3 bases not matched to a gene; V was cut back by 5 bases and J by 9 bases. Germline V gene data show CDR1 as MDHEN and CDR2 as SYDVKM. CDR3 in DNA: TGTGCCAGCAGTCTCGGGACTAGCGGTGAGCAGTTCTTC. It codes for CASSLGTSGEQFF.

This clonotype has ten or more counts. This sequence joins TRBV25-1 and TRBJ2-1, with TRBD2 matching 10 bases. The germline V gene has CDR1 MGHDK and CDR2 SYGVNS. CDR3 length equals 15 residues. V shed 5 bases and J 1 base; nucleotides not matched to a gene: 2. DNA of the CDR3: TGTGCCAGCAGTCTAGCGGGAGAATCCTACAATGAGCAGTTCTTC. The encoded protein is CASSLAGESYNEQFF.

The J gene is TRBJ2-7, the V gene TRBV4-1; a possible D gene is TRBD1 (6 bases). The V gene's germline CDR1 is MGHRA and CDR2 YSYEKL. This CDR3 has 14 amino acids. Trimming removed 4 bases from V and 5 bases from J, with 15 bases in between. This CDR3 reads CASSPGGRGDEQYF. The CDR3 bases are TGCGCCAGCAGCCCAGGCGGCAGGGGCGACGAGCAGTACTTC.

V and J are TRBV12-3 or TRBV12-4 and TRBJ2-3; D remains ambiguous. The CDR3 sequence is 13 residues long. The ends were cut back, 7 bases at V and 0 bases at J, with 8 bases in the middle. CDR3 amino acids: CASTIGSTDTQYF. The CDR3 DNA is TGTGCCAGCACCATCGGAAGCACAGATACGCAGTATTTT.

There are many counts of this clonotype. V gene TRBV20-1 combines with J gene TRBJ2-3, with 8 positions matching TRBD2. Trimming cost V 2 bases and J 0 bases; bases outside gene matches: 13. From germline, CDR1 is DFQATT and CDR2 SNEGSKA (reference sequence). The CDR3 consists of 18 residues. The chain's CDR3 is CSARFTGGGIGSTDTQYF. CDR3 bases: TGCAGTGCTAGATTTACGGGGGGGGGAATTGGGAGCACAGATACGCAGTATTTT.

V gene TRBV5-5 combines with J gene TRBJ1-5; 7 bases fit TRBD1. Germline lookup yields CDR1 SGHKS and CDR2 YYEKEE (reference sequence). V lost 3 bases and J lost 1; bases outside the gene matches: 4. The CDR3 consists of 15 residues. As DNA, the CDR3 is TGTGCCAGCAGCTCGACAGGGCAGAGCAATCAGCCCCAGCATTTT. It encodes CASSSTGQSNQPQHF.

The table lists this clonotype with many counts. This CDR3 is CASSAEVYGYTF. CDR3 sequence (DNA): TGTGCCAGCAGCGCCGAAGTGTATGGCTACACCTTC. The rearrangement uses TRBV9 and TRBJ1-2; D gene ambiguous. Germline V CDR1 and CDR2: SGDLS, YYNGEE. The CDR3 spans 12 residues. Deletions cut 3 bases from V and 5 bases from J, with 8 bases between.

At least ten counts were recorded for this clonotype. The V call is TRBV5-1, the J call TRBJ2-3; the match to TRBD2 covers 15 bases. Trimming cost V 4 bases and J 5 bases; bases outside gene matches: 5. Germline values: CDR1 SGHRS, CDR2 YFSETQ. The CDR3 spans 16 residues. The CDR3 loop is CASSPGTSGGKDTQYF. The CDR3 DNA reads TGCGCCAGCAGCCCGGGGACTAGCGGGGGGAAAGATACGCAGTATTTT.

In its sample, this clonotype was seen many times. The rearrangement uses TRBV28 and TRBJ1-1; TRBD1 agrees at 7 bases. The germline V gene encodes CDR1 MDHEN and CDR2 SYDVKM. CDR3 length: 14 residues. V lost 6 bases, J lost 0 bases, and 4 bases stayed unmatched. CDR3 sequence reads: CASRVGQMNTEAFF. The CDR3 region has the DNA TGTGCCAGCAGGGTGGGACAGATGAACACTGAAGCTTTCTTT.

This clonotype was observed at least ten times. The chain combines TRBV29-1 with TRBJ1-1; D is perhaps TRBD1 (5 bases). The CDR3 covers 13 residues. Germline V gene lookup returns CDR1 SQVTM and CDR2 ANQGSEA. Deletions cut 4 bases from V and 1 base from J, with 10 bases between. The DNA of the CDR3 is TGCAGCGTTGTTTTGGGGCAGAACACTGAAGCTTTCTTT. Translated, it gives CSVVLGQNTEAFF. Combining the CDR3 with reference TRBV29-1 and TRBJ1-1 gives the whole variable domain SAVISQKPSRDICQRGTSLTIQCQVDSQVTMMFWYRQQPGQSLTLIATANQGSEATYESGFVIDKFPISRPNLTFSTLTVSNMSPEDSSIYLCSVVLGQNTEAFFGQGTRLTVV.

This clonotype has at least ten counts. The rearrangement links TRBV6-5 to TRBJ2-7; a possible D gene is TRBD1 (5 bases). The CDR3 covers 13 residues. Germline CDR1 and CDR2: MNHEY and SVGAGI. V shed 6 bases and J shed 2 bases, with 11 bases lying between them. CDR3 nucleotide sequence: TGTGCCAGCAGGGGAACAGGTGCCTACGAGCAGTACTTC. Its protein is CASRGTGAYEQYF.

This clonotype was recorded at least ten times. The chain links TRBV10-1 to TRBJ1-2; D might be TRBD1 (5 bases). Germline-derived CDR1 and CDR2 are WNHNN and SYGVQD (reference sequence). The CDR3 loop spans 14 amino acids. V was pared by 3 bases and J by 7 bases, with 15 bases between. CDR3 sequence reads: CASSEQDPPSGYTF. CDR3 coding DNA: TGCGCCAGCAGTGAACAGGACCCTCCCTCTGGCTACACCTTC.

This clonotype was observed a handful of times. The chain uses TRBV12-3 or TRBV12-4 and TRBJ2-6; D gene ambiguous. CDR3 length equals 13 residues. V was shortened by 6 bases and J by 11 bases, with 14 bases between the two germline ends. CDR3 bases: TGTGCCAGCAGCCCTGTTTCGTTCGACGTCCTGACTTTC. Translating gives CASSPVSFDVLTF.

This clonotype was recorded many times. This chain uses TRBV10-2 with TRBJ2-6; no firm D call. This CDR3 is built from 18 residues. The germline CDR1 and CDR2 sequences are WSHSY and SAAADI. Between the trimmed V and J ends, which lost 3 bases and 0 bases, there was a span of 15 bases. CDR3 bases: TGCGCCAGCAGTGATGTGGGATCTGTATCCTCTGGGGCCAACGTCCTGACTTTC. This sequence encodes CASSDVGSVSSGANVLTF.

This clonotype appeared many times. The chain joins TRBV5-1 to TRBJ1-1, with D possibly matching TRBD1 (5 bases). The V gene lost 0 bases and the J gene lost 3 bases, with 12 bases spanning the gap. The CDR3 contains 15 residues. Per the germline V gene, CDR1 is SGHRS and CDR2 is YFSETQ. The CDR3 DNA reads as TGCGCCAGCAGCTTGGACGGGGCCCGGGACACTGAAGCTTTCTTT. Its protein product is CASSLDGARDTEAFF. Combining the CDR3 with reference TRBV5-1 and TRBJ1-1 gives the whole variable domain KAGVTQTPRYLIKTRGQQVTLSCSPISGHRSVSWYQQTPGQGLQFLFEYFSETQRNKGNFPGRFSGRQFSNSRSEMNVSTLELGDSALYLCASSLDGARDTEAFFGQGTRLTVV.